This T cell receptor (beta chain) was captured by sequencing in a study of technical replicates of blood from a few donors. Generated by immunoSEQ multiplex PCR, the TCRdb table keeps only in-frame clones and is missing some. The sample includes some 87,000 clones, around 92% of them seen just once. The TCR originated in a human donor in good health. Input material: T cells isolated from PBMCs.

CDR3 DNA sequence: TGTGCCAGCAGCTTAGCCAGGTTCGGTTCAGGCACCCTAACAGATACGCAGTATTTT. This sequence encodes CASSLARFGSGTLTDTQYF. The chain couples TRBV7-8 to TRBJ2-3, with D hard to call. CDR3 length: 19 amino acids. V lost 0 bases and J 3 bases, leaving 22 bases between the germline ends. The germline V gene has CDR1 SGHVS and CDR2 FQNEAQ.